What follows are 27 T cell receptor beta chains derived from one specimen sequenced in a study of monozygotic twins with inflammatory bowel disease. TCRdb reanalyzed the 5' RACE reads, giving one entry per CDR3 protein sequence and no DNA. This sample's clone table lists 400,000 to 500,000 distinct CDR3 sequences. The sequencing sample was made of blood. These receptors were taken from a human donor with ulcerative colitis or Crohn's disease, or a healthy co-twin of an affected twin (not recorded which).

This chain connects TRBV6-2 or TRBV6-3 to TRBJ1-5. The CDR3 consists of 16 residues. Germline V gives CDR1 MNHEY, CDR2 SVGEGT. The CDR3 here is CASSYSRGLSNQPQHF.

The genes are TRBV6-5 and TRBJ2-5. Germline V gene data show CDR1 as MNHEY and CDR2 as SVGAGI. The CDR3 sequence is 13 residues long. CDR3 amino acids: CASSYGLSETQYF.

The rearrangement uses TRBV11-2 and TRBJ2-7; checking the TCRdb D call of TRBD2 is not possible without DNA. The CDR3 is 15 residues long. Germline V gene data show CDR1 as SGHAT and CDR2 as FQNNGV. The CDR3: CASSSELSGSNEQYF.

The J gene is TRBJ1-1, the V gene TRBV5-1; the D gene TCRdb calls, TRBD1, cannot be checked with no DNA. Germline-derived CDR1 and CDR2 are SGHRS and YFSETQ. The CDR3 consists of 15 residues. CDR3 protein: CASSPGTSLGAEAFF.

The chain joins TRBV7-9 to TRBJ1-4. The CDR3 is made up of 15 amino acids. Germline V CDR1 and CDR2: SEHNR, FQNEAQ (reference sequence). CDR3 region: CASSLGGGPNEKLFF.

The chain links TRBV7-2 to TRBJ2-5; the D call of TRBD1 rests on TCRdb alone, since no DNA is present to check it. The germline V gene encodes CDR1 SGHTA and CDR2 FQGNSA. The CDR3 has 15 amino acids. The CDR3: CASSPDRGRQETQYF.

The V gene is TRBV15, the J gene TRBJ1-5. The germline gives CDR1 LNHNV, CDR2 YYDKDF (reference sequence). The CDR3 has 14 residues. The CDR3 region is CATSRDRAAVTQHF.

The CDR3 protein is CASSYRDRNTGELFF. V gene TRBV27 combines with J gene TRBJ2-2; without DNA, the TCRdb call of TRBD1 cannot be checked. CDR1 MNHEY and CDR2 SMNVEV come from the germline V gene (reference sequence). The CDR3 has 15 amino acids.

The CDR3 reads CSATTGAGAFF. V and J are TRBV20-1 and TRBJ1-1; the TRBD1 assignment by TCRdb is unverifiable without DNA. Per germline, CDR1 DFQATT and CDR2 SNEGSKA (reference sequence). The CDR3 consists of 11 residues.

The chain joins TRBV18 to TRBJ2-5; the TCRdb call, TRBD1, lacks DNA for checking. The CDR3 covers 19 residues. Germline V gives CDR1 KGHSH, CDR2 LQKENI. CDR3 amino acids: CASSPRLPPGVFVQETQYF.

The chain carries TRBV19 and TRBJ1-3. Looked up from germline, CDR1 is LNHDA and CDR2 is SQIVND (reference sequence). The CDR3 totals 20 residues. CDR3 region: CASSRSTTAPTLRSGNTIYF.

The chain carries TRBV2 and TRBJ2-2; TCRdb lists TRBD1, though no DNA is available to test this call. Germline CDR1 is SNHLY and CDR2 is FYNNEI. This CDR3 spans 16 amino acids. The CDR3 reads CASSIEATWNTGELFF.

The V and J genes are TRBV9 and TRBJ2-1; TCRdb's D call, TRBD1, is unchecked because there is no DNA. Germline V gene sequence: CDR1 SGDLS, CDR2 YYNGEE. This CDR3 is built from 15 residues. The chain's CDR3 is CASSAGRLRDNEQFF.

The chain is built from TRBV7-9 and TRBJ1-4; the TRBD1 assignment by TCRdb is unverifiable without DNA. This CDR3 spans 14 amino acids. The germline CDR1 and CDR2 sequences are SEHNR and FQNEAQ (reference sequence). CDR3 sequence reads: CAIRAGPGTGKLFF.

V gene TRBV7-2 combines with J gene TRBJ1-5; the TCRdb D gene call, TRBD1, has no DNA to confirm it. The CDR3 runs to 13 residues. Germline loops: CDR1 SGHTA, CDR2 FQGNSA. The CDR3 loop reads CASSLAGRQPQHF. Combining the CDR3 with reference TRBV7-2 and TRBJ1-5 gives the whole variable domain GAGVSQSPSNKVTEKGKDVELRCDPISGHTALYWYRQSLGQGLEFLIYFQGNSAPDKSGLPSDRFSAERTGGSVSTLTIQRTQQEDSAVYLCASSLAGRQPQHFGDGTRLSIL.

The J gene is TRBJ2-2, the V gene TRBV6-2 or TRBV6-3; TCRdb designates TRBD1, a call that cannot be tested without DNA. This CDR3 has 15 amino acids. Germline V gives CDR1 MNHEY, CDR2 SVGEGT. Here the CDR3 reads CASSKRDRFTGELFF.

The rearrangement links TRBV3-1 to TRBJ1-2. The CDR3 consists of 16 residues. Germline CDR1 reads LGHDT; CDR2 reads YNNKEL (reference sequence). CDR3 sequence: CASSQEVLTEFYGYTF.

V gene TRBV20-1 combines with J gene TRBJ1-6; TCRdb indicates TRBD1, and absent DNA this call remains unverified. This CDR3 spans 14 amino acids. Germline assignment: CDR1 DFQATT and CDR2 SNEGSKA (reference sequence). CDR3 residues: CSASFGGRNSPLHF.

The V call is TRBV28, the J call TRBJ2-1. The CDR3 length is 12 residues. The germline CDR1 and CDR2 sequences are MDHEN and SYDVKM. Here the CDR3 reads CASSLRATGQFF.

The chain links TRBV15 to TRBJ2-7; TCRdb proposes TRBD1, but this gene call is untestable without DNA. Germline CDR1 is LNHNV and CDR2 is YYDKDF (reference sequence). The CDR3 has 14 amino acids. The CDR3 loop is CATSRGTGNDEQYF.

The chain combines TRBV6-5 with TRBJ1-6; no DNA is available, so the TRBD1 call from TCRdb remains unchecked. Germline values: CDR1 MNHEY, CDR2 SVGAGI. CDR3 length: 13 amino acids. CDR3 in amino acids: CASRQDRDSPLHF.

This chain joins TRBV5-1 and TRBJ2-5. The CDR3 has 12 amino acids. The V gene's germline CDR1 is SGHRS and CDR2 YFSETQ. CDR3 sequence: CASSERQETQYF.

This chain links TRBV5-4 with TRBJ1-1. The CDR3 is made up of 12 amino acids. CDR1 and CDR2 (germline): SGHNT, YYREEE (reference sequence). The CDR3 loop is CASSLGLTEAFF. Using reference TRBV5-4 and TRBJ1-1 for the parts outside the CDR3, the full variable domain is ETGVTQSPTHLIKTRGQQVTLRCSSQSGHNTVSWYQQALGQGPQFIFQYYREEENGRGNFPPRFSGLQFPNYSSELNVNALELDDSALYLCASSLGLTEAFFGQGTRLTVV.

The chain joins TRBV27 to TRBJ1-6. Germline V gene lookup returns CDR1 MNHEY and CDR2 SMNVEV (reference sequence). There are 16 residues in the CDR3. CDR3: CASSALVSGANSPLHF.

The CDR3 loop is CASSLPGQGNNEQFF. The chain has TRBV7-8 and TRBJ2-1; TCRdb lists TRBD1, though no DNA is available to test this call. From germline, CDR1 is SGHVS and CDR2 FQNEAQ. This CDR3 comprises 15 residues.

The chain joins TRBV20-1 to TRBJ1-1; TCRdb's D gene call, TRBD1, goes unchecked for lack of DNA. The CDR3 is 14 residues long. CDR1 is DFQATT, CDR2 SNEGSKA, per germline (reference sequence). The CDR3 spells CSARTGDGGTEAFF.

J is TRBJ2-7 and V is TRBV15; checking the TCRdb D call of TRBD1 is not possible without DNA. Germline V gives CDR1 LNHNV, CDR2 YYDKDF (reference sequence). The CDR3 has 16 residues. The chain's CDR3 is CATSRVTGVLTYEQYF. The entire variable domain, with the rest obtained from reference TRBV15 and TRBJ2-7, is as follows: DAMVIQNPRYQVTQFGKPVTLSCSQTLNHNVMYWYQQKSSQAPKLLFHYYDKDFNNEADTPDNFQSRRPNTSFCFLDIRSPGLGDTAMYLCATSRVTGVLTYEQYFGPGTRLTVT.